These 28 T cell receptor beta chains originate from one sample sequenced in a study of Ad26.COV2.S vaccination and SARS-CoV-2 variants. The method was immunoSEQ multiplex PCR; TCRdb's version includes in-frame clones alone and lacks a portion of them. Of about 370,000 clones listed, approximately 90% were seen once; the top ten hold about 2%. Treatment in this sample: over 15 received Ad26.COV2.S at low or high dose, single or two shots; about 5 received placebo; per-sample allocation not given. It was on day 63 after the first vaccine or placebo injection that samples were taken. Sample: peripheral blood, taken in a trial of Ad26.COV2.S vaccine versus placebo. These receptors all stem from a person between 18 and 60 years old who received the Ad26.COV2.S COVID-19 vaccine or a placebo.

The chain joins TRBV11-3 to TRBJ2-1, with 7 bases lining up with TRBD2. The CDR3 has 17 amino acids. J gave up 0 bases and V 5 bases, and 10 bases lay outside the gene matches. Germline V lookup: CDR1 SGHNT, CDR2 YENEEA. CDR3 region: CASSPSLGGSSYNEQFF. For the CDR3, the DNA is TGTGCCAGCAGCCCATCCTTGGGCGGGAGCTCCTACAATGAGCAGTTCTTC.

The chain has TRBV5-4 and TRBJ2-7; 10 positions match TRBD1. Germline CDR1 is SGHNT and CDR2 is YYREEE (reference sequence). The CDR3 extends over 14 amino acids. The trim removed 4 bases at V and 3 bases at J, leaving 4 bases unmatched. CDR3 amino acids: CASSHGQGVYEQYF. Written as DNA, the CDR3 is TGTGCCAGCAGCCACGGACAGGGGGTCTACGAGCAGTACTTC.

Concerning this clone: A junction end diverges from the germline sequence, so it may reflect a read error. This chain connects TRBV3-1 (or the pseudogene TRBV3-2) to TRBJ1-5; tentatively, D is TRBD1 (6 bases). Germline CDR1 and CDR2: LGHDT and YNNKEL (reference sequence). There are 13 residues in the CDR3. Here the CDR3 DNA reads TGTGCCAGCAGCCAAGATCCCGGACAGCGCCAGCATTTT. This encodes CASSQDPGQRQHF.

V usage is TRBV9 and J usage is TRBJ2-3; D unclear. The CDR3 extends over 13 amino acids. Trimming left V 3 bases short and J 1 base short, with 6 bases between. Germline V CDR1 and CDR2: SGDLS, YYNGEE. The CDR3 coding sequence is TGTGCCAGCAGCGCTGGGGGCACAGATACGCAGTATTTT. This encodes CASSAGGTDTQYF.

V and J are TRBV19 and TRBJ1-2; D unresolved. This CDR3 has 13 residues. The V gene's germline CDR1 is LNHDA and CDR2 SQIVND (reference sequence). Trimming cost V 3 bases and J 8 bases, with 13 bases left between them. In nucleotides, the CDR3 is TGTGCCAGTAGTATTATTCCCGGGCGCGGCTACACCTTC. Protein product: CASSIIPGRGYTF.

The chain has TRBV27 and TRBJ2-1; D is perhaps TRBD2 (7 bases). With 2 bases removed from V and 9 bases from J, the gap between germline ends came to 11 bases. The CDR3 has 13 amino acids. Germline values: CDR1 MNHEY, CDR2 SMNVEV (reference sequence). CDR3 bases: TGTGCCAGCAGTTTAGGGGGGGCGGGTGAGCAGTTCTTC. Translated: CASSLGGAGEQFF.

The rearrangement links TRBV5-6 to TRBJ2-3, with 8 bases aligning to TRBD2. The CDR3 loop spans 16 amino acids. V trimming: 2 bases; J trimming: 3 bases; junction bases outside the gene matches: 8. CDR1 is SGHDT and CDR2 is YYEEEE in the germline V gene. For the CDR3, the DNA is TGTGCCAGCAGCTTTTCAGCGGGAGTTCAAACAGATACGCAGTATTTT. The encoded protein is CASSFSAGVQTDTQYF. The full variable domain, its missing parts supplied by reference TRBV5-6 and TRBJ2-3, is DAGVTQSPTHLIKTRGQQVTLRCSPKSGHDTVSWYQQALGQGPQFIFQYYEEEERQRGNFPDRFSGHQFPNYSSELNVNALLLGDSALYLCASSFSAGVQTDTQYFGPGTRLTVL.

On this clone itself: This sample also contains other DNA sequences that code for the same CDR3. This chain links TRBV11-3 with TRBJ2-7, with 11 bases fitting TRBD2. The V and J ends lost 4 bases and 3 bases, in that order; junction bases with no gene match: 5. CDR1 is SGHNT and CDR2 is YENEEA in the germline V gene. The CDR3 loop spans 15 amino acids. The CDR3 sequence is CASSSGLAGSYEQYF. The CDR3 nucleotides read TGTGCCAGCAGCTCCGGACTAGCGGGCAGCTACGAGCAGTACTTC.

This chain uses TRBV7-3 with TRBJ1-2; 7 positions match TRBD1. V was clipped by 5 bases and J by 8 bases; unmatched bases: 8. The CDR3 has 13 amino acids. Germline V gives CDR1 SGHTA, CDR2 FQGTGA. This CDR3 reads CASSLRDRLGYTF. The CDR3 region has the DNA TGTGCCAGCAGCCTCCGGGACAGACTGGGCTACACCTTC.

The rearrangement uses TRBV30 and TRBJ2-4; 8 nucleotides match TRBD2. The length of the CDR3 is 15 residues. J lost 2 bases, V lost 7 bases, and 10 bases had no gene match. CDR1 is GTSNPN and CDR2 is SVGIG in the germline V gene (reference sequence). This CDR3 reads CASDGRAGSKNIQYF. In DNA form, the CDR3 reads TGTGCCTCCGACGGGAGGGCCGGGTCCAAAAACATTCAGTACTTC.

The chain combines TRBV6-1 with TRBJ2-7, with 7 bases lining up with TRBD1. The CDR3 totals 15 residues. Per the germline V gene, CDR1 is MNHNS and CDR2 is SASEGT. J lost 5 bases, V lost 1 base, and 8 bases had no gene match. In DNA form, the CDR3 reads TGTGCCAGCAGTGAAGAAGAGGGGGCGGGCAACGAGCAGTACTTC. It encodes CASSEEEGAGNEQYF.

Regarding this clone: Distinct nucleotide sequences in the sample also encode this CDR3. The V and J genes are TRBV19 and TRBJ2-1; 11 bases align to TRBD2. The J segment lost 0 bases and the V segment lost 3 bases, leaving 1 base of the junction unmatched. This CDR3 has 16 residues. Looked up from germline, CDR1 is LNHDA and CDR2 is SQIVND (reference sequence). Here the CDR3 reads CASSITSGGSYNEQFF. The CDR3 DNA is TGTGCCAGTAGTATTACTAGCGGGGGCTCCTACAATGAGCAGTTCTTC.

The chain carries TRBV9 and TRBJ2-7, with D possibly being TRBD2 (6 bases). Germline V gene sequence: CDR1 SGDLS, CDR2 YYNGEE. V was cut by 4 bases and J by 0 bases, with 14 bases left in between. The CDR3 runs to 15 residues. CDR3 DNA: TGTGCCAGCAGCCCGGGACTGGTGAGCTCCTACGAGCAGTACTTC. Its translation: CASSPGLVSSYEQYF. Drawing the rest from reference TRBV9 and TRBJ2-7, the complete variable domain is DSGVTQTPKHLITATGQRVTLRCSPRSGDLSVYWYQQSLDQGLQFLIQYYNGEERAKGNILERFSAQQFPDLHSELNLSSLELGDSALYFCASSPGLVSSYEQYFGPGTRLTVT.

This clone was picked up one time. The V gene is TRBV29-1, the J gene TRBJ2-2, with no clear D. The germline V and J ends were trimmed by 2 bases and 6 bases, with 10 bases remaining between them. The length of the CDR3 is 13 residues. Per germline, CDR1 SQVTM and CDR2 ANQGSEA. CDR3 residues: CSVESSLAGELFF. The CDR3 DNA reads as TGCAGCGTTGAATCCTCCCTGGCCGGGGAGCTGTTTTTT.

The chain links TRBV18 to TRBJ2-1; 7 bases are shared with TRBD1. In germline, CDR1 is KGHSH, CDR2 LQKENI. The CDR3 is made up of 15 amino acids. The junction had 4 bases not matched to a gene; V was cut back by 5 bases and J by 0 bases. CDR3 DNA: TGTGCCAGCTCATCGGACAGGATCTCCTACAATGAGCAGTTCTTC. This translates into CASSSDRISYNEQFF. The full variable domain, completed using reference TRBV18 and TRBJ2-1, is NAGVMQNPRHLVRRRGQEARLRCSPMKGHSHVYWYRQLPEEGLKFMVYLQKENIIDESGMPKERFSAEFPKEGPSILRIQQVVRGDSAAYFCASSSDRISYNEQFFGPGTRLTVL.

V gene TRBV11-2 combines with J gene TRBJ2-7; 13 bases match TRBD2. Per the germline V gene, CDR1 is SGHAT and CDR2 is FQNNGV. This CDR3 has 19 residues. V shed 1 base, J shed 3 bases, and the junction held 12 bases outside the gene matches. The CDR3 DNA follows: TGTGCCAGCAGCTTAGTCGGGACTAGCGGGACCCTAGGCTTCTACGAGCAGTACTTC. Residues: CASSLVGTSGTLGFYEQYF.

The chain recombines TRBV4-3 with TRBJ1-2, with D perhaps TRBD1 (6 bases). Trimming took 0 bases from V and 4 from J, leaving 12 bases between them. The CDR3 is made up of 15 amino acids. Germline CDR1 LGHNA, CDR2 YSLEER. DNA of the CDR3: TGCGCCAGCAGCCAAGATCTCGGGGGCGTCTATGGCTACACCTTC. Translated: CASSQDLGGVYGYTF.

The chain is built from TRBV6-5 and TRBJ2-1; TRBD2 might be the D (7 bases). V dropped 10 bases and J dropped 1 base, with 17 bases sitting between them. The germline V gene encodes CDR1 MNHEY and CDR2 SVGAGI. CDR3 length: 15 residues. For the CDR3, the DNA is TGTGCCACACAGACGGGGAGGGGGTCCTACAATGAGCAGTTCTTC. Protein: CATQTGRGSYNEQFF.

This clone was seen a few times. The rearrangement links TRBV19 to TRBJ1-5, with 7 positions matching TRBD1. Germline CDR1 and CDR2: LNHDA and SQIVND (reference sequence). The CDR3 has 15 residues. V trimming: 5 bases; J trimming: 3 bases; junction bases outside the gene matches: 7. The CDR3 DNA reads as TGTGCCAGTAGTGTCTCAGGGGGTTCCAATCAGCCCCAGCATTTT. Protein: CASSVSGGSNQPQHF.

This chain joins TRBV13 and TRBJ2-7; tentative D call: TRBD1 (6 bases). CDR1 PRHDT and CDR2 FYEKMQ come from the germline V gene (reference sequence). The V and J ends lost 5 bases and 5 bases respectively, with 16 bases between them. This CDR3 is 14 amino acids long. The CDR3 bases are TGTGCCAGCAGCCCGTACAGGGCCGGAAACGAGCAGTACTTC. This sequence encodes CASSPYRAGNEQYF.

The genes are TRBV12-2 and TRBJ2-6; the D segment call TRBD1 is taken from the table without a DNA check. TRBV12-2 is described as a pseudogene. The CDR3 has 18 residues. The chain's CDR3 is CASRTTGGAKSGANVLTF. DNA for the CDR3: TGTGCAAGTCGCACGACAGGGGGCGCTAAATCTGGGGCCAACGTCCTGACTTTC.

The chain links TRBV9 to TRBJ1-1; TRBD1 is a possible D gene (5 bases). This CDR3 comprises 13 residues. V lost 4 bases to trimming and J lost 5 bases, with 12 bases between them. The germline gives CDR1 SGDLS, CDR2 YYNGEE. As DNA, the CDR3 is TGTGCCAGCAGCCCAGACGGGGGGACTGAAGCTTTCTTT. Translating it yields CASSPDGGTEAFF.

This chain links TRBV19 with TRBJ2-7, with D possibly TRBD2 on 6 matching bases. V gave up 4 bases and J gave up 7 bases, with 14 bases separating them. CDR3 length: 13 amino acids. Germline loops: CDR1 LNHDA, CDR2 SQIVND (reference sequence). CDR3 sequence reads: CASSRDSAEEQYF. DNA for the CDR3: TGTGCCAGTAGTAGGGACTCGGCCGAGGAGCAGTACTTC.

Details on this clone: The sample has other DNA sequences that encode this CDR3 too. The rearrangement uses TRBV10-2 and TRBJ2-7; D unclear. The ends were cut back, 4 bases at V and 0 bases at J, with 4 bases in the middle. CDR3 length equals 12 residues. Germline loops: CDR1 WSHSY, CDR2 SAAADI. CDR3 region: CASSVSSYEQYF. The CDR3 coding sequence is TGCGCCAGCAGTGTCTCCTCCTACGAGCAGTACTTC.

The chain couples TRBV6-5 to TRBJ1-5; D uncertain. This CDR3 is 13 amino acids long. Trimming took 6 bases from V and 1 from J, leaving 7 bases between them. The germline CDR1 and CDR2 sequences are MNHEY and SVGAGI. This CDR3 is CASSHGSNQPQHF. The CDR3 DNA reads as TGTGCCAGCAGCCATGGGAGCAATCAGCCCCAGCATTTT.

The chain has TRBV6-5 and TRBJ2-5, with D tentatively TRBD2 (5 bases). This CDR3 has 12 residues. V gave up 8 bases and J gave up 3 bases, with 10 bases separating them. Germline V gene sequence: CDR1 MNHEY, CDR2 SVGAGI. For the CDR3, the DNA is TGTGCCAGCGGCCGGGGAAAAGAGACCCAGTACTTC. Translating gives CASGRGKETQYF.

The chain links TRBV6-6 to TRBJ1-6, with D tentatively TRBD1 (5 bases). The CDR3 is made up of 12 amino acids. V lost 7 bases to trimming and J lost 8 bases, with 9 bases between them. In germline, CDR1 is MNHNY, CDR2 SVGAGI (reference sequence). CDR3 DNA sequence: TGTGCCAGCAACCGACAGTATTCACCCCTCCACTTT. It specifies CASNRQYSPLHF.

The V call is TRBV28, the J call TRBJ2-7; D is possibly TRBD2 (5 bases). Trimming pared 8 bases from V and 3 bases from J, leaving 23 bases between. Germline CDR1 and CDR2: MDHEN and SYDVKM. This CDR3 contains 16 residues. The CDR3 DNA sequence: TGTGCCAGCGCACATGGAGGTCAGGAGCTCAACTACGAGCAGTACTTC. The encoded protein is CASAHGGQELNYEQYF.